Below, 20 T cell receptor beta chains from the same sample are listed, as sequenced in a study of beta chain features in type 1 diabetes. Investigators reverse transcribed all isolated RNA, so they sequenced expressed TCRB transcripts. Produced via immunoSEQ multiplex PCR; TCRdb's table is partial and in-frame only. The sample includes 120,000 to 150,000 clones, about 9.4% seen only once; the top ten take around 1.4%. The sequencing sample was made of naive CD4+ T cells from blood. These receptor sequences come from a man aged 18 to 29 in good health.

This chain joins TRBV9 and TRBJ1-4; TRBD1 matches 10 bases. The CDR3 loop spans 14 amino acids. Germline CDR1 and CDR2: SGDLS and YYNGEE. V shed 3 bases and J 5 bases; nucleotides not matched to a gene: 1. CDR3 protein: CASSGDRGNEKLFF. The CDR3 DNA follows: TGTGCCAGCAGCGGGGACAGGGGCAATGAAAAACTGTTTTTT. Combining the CDR3 with reference TRBV9 and TRBJ1-4 gives the whole variable domain DSGVTQTPKHLITATGQRVTLRCSPRSGDLSVYWYQQSLDQGLQFLIQYYNGEERAKGNILERFSAQQFPDLHSELNLSSLELGDSALYFCASSGDRGNEKLFFGSGTQLSVL.

This sequence joins TRBV9 and TRBJ2-2; 11 positions agree with TRBD1. Trimming removed 4 bases from V and 7 bases from J; junction bases left unmatched: 6. From germline, CDR1 is SGDLS and CDR2 YYNGEE. The CDR3 extends over 15 amino acids. DNA for the CDR3: TGTGCCAGCAGCCCTCGGGACAGGGGGATCGGGGAGCTGTTTTTT. It translates to CASSPRDRGIGELFF.

The sample holds a few counts of this clone. The chain couples TRBV10-3 to TRBJ2-5; 7 bases agree with TRBD1. This CDR3 is built from 15 residues. V dropped 3 bases and J dropped 2; count of bases not matched to a gene: 6. Germline CDR1 ENHRY, CDR2 SYGVKD. CDR3 loop: CAISDAARGQETQYF. CDR3 DNA sequence: TGTGCCATCAGTGACGCTGCCAGGGGGCAAGAGACCCAGTACTTC.

In this sample, this clone turned up a few times. This chain links TRBV2 with TRBJ2-2; TRBD1 matches 8 bases. CDR1 is SNHLY and CDR2 is FYNNEI in the germline V gene. CDR3 size: 16 residues. V lost 5 bases and J lost 1; bases outside the gene matches: 6. The CDR3, as DNA: TGTGCCAGCAGTCCACAAGGGACAGGGAACACCGGGGAGCTGTTTTTT. This translates into CASSPQGTGNTGELFF.

There are a few counts of this clone. V usage is TRBV12-5 and J usage is TRBJ1-1; weak D call: TRBD1 (5 bases). This CDR3 is built from 12 residues. Germline CDR1 and CDR2: LGHNT and FRNRAP. Between the trimmed V and J ends, which lost 5 bases and 8 bases, there was a span of 12 bases. Here the CDR3 DNA reads TGTGCTAGTGGTGCAAAGACAGACGAAGCTTTCTTT. It codes for CASGAKTDEAFF.

This clone occurred a few times. The chain joins TRBV11-2 to TRBJ2-1, with TRBD1 matching 9 bases. The CDR3 loop spans 15 amino acids. Trimming cost V 5 bases and J 6 bases; bases outside gene matches: 8. In germline, CDR1 is SGHAT, CDR2 FQNNGV. CDR3 residues: CASSRDRVAGNEQFF. CDR3 in DNA: TGTGCCAGCAGCAGGGACAGGGTGGCTGGCAATGAGCAGTTCTTC.

The chain joins TRBV7-2 to TRBJ2-3; D is unresolved. This CDR3 is 17 amino acids long. Germline CDR1 SGHTA, CDR2 FQGNSA. Trimming left V 5 bases short and J 0 bases short, with 18 bases between. The CDR3 sequence is CASSPTPGTISTDTQYF. CDR3 nucleotides: TGTGCCAGCAGCCCCACTCCCGGCACTATAAGCACAGATACGCAGTATTTT.

V gene TRBV19 combines with J gene TRBJ1-1; no firm D call. CDR1 and CDR2 (germline): LNHDA, SQIVND (reference sequence). Trimming stripped 5 bases from V and 0 bases from J, with 4 bases between. This CDR3 has 12 amino acids. CDR3 sequence (DNA): TGTGCCAGTAGTCCGGTGAACACTGAAGCTTTCTTT. Translation gives CASSPVNTEAFF.

Notes on this clone: This CDR3 is also generated by other DNA sequences in the sample. The V gene is TRBV10-3, the J gene TRBJ1-1, with 7 bases fitting TRBD1. Germline values: CDR1 ENHRY, CDR2 SYGVKD. The ends lost 6 bases at V and 0 bases at J; junction bases unmatched: 1. This CDR3 has 13 amino acids. In DNA, the CDR3 is TGTGCCATCAGGACAGGGATGAACACTGAAGCTTTCTTT. It encodes CAIRTGMNTEAFF.

In its sample, this clone was seen a few times. This sequence joins TRBV7-9 and TRBJ2-2; possible D gene TRBD1, 6 bases. The germline gives CDR1 SEHNR, CDR2 FQNEAQ (reference sequence). Trimming shortened V by 4 bases and J by 1 base, and 7 bases separated the two germline ends. This CDR3 is built from 14 residues. CDR3 coding DNA: TGTGCCAGCAGCTCGACAGGGAACACCGGGGAGCTGTTTTTT. Translation gives CASSSTGNTGELFF.

This clone was seen only a few times. V gene TRBV28 combines with J gene TRBJ2-5, with D possibly matching TRBD2 (5 bases). V was shortened by 10 bases and J by 5 bases, with 11 bases between the two germline ends. This CDR3 is built from 11 residues. Germline assignment: CDR1 MDHEN and CDR2 SYDVKM. This CDR3 is CATWTRETQYF. The CDR3 bases are TGTGCCACGTGGACTCGGGAGACCCAGTACTTC.

This chain connects TRBV30 to TRBJ1-1; 7 nucleotides line up with TRBD1. V trimming: 4 bases; J trimming: 5 bases; junction bases outside the gene matches: 4. The CDR3 contains 12 residues. Germline lookup yields CDR1 GTSNPN and CDR2 SVGIG (reference sequence). The CDR3 DNA reads TGTGCCTGGACAGGGGGTTGGACTGAAGCTTTCTTT. It yields the protein CAWTGGWTEAFF.

This clone was observed a few times. The gene calls are TRBV27 and TRBJ2-7; D perhaps matches TRBD1 (5 bases). The germline V gene encodes CDR1 MNHEY and CDR2 SMNVEV (reference sequence). The germline V and J ends were trimmed by 0 bases and 5 bases, with 8 bases remaining between them. The CDR3 runs to 13 residues. CDR3: CASSLSGPHEQYF. As DNA, the CDR3 is TGTGCCAGCAGTTTATCGGGGCCCCACGAGCAGTACTTC.

In this sample, this clone turned up a few times. V is TRBV6-5 and J is TRBJ2-7, with D possibly TRBD1 on 5 matching bases. Trimming removed 0 bases at V and 3 bases at J, with 15 bases between. Germline CDR1 reads MNHEY; CDR2 reads SVGAGI. The CDR3 has 16 residues. In DNA, the CDR3 is TGTGCCAGCAGTTACTCGGTGACAGAACCCTTCTACGAGCAGTACTTC. Residues: CASSYSVTEPFYEQYF.

In its sample, this clone was seen a few times. The identical CDR3 is also encoded by other nucleotide sequences in the sample. The chain combines TRBV18 with TRBJ2-7, with D perhaps TRBD2 (6 bases). V was cut by 0 bases and J by 2 bases, with 11 bases left in between. The germline V gene encodes CDR1 KGHSH and CDR2 LQKENI. The CDR3 has 15 residues. The CDR3 DNA sequence: TGTGCCAGCTCACCACCGTCGAGCGGGCCCTACGAGCAGTACTTC. Amino acid sequence: CASSPPSSGPYEQYF. Drawing the rest from reference TRBV18 and TRBJ2-7, the complete variable domain is NAGVMQNPRHLVRRRGQEARLRCSPMKGHSHVYWYRQLPEEGLKFMVYLQKENIIDESGMPKERFSAEFPKEGPSILRIQQVVRGDSAAYFCASSPPSSGPYEQYFGPGTRLTVT.

This chain joins TRBV4-3 and TRBJ1-5, with D possibly TRBD1 on 5 matching bases. Germline V lookup: CDR1 LGHNA, CDR2 YSLEER. There are 15 residues in the CDR3. With 1 base removed from V and 7 bases from J, the gap between germline ends came to 14 bases. CDR3 coding DNA: TGCGCCAGCAGCCAAGTTCCAGGGTTTTTACAGCCCCAGCATTTT. It translates to CASSQVPGFLQPQHF.

This clone was found a few times. CDR3 coding DNA: TGCGCCAGCAGCTTACCAACAAACACCGGGGAGCTGTTTTTT. Its protein product is CASSLPTNTGELFF. V gene TRBV5-1 combines with J gene TRBJ2-2; D gene unclear. Germline-derived CDR1 and CDR2 are SGHRS and YFSETQ. The CDR3 covers 14 residues. V lost 2 bases, J lost 2 bases, and 7 bases lay in between.

V gene TRBV9 combines with J gene TRBJ1-6; a possible D gene is TRBD1 (6 bases). Trimming removed 7 bases from V and 10 bases from J, with 18 bases in between. CDR1 SGDLS and CDR2 YYNGEE come from the germline V gene. CDR3 length: 14 amino acids. The CDR3 loop reads CASDTGLPGSPLHF. CDR3 coding DNA: TGTGCCAGCGATACAGGGCTCCCAGGCTCACCCCTCCACTTT.

Only a few counts were recorded for this clone. The chain couples TRBV11-2 to TRBJ2-5; 7 bases are a match to TRBD2. The CDR3 totals 16 residues. Germline V CDR1 and CDR2: SGHAT, FQNNGV. V shed 1 base and J 3 bases; nucleotides not matched to a gene: 8. The CDR3 DNA is TGTGCCAGCAGCTTAGGGACCGGGACTATAGAAGAGACCCAGTACTTC. This translates into CASSLGTGTIEETQYF.

This clone was picked up a small number of times. The chain carries TRBV11-2 and TRBJ1-2, with D maybe TRBD1 (6 bases). V gave up 3 bases and J gave up 8 bases, with 19 bases separating them. The CDR3 spans 15 residues. From germline, CDR1 is SGHAT and CDR2 FQNNGV. The CDR3 is CASSLTGWGGRGYTF. The CDR3 DNA reads as TGTGCCAGCAGCTTGACGGGATGGGGGGGCAGAGGCTACACCTTC.